Given below is one TCR beta chain in context. The antigen remains undetermined. Clones were sequenced by immunoSEQ multiplex PCR, and TCRdb holds only the in-frame ones, with some missing. The table includes approximately 18,000 clones, roughly 73% detected once. This sample stems from a study of OX40 agonist ivuxolimab in advanced cancers. Study-level information: Patients were treated with ivuxolimab, an agonistic anti-OX40 (CD134) antibody. Of mixed ages from 23 to 79 and averaging roughly 60 years, the group was about 80% male.

With baseline, cycle 4 day 1, and cycle 7 day 1 as timepoints, blood was sampled. General study points: Partial responders at 0.1-3.0 mg/kg had among the lowest clonal expansion.

The input for sequencing was CD4+ or CD8+ T cells sorted from blood, taken in a trial of the OX40 agonist ivuxolimab. The TCR comes from an adult with an advanced solid tumor such as melanoma, head and neck, liver or kidney cancer.

CDR3 residues: CASSHRGEQGAGEQFF. In nucleotides, the CDR3 is TGTGCCAGCAGCCATAGGGGAGAACAGGGGGCGGGTGAGCAGTTCTTC. The chain carries TRBV7-9 and TRBJ2-1; 9 bases match TRBD1. The V gene's germline CDR1 is SEHNR and CDR2 FQNEAQ (reference sequence). The CDR3 spans 16 residues. After removal of 5 bases from V and 9 bases from J, the junction contained 14 bases not matched to a gene.